This is a list of T cell receptor beta chains from one sample in a study of blood T cell repertoires in COVID-19. Some clones are missing from TCRdb's copy, which holds only in-frame ones; the method was immunoSEQ multiplex PCR. The table includes 350,000 to 450,000 clones, approximately 81% detected once. The sample consisted of peripheral blood. All receptors come from a woman aged 18-29 years with acute or convalescent COVID-19. Each CDR3 is given with its conserved first and last residue. Rows give clone size only sometimes, using once, few, many, or a class for an expanded clone.

>TRBV7-8|TRBJ2-1|.
CASSLQGAYNEQFF
>TRBV28|TRBJ2-7|.
CASSPGQGDEQYF
>TRBV19|TRBJ2-3|.
CASSTIGGQLLSTDTQYF
>TRBV11-2|TRBJ2-7|.
CASRRDISYYEQYF
>TRBV5-1|TRBJ2-2|.
CASSSQGWTGELFF
>TRBV5-1|TRBJ1-3|once
CASSRLGTNSGNTIYF
>TRBV10-3|TRBJ2-7|.
CAIRTGTGVYEQYF
>TRBV10-3|TRBJ1-1|few
CAIRDRDATEAFF
>TRBV29-1|TRBJ1-1|.
CSDRDSEAFF
>TRBV5-1|TRBJ1-5|.
CASSPGGGGGRGNQPQHF
>TRBV10-1|TRBJ2-2|.
CASSGGKNTGELFF
>TRBV6-5|TRBJ2-7|.
CASRPNSGGSYEQYF
>TRBV5-5|TRBJ1-5|.
CASSPGNVGPGEHF
>TRBV20-1|TRBJ2-7|.
CSAQGPYEQYF
>TRBV3-1/TRBV3-2|TRBJ2-2|.
CASSTFNTGELFF
>TRBV5-4|TRBJ2-4|few
CASSVGTGGQNIQYF
>TRBV2|TRBJ1-5|.
CASSEAQFGSNQPQHF
>TRBV10-3|TRBJ1-5|.
CATRQGAQPQHF
>TRBV13|TRBJ2-5|.
CASGAGGRETQYF
>TRBV10-3|TRBJ2-3|.
CAIRNGTTDTQYF
>TRBV5-1|TRBJ2-7|.
CASSFRGPYEQYF
>TRBV5-6|TRBJ2-3|.
CASSPPFRGGIVSTDTQYF
>TRBV11-2|TRBJ1-2|few
CASSLGQGNYGYTF
>TRBV5-3|TRBJ2-7|.
CARSLNLGARQGPYEQYF
>TRBV27|TRBJ1-2|.
CASSYRTGVGYTF
>TRBV2|TRBJ1-1|.
CASSDRGPEAFF
>TRBV9|TRBJ2-2|.
CASSTRTGLNTGELFF
>TRBV6-5|TRBJ1-6|.
CASSSEAAEGSPLHF
>TRBV5-6|TRBJ2-3|.
CASSLGSTNTQYF
>TRBV9|TRBJ2-2|.
CASSGGTGTGELFF
>TRBV13|TRBJ1-1|.
CASERGTEAFF
>TRBV7-2|TRBJ1-5|.
CASSFDSSNQPQHF
>TRBV7-8|TRBJ2-5|.
CASSLVRGSETQYF
>TRBV3-1/TRBV3-2|TRBJ2-7|once
CARGTGLRGEQYF
>TRBV3-1/TRBV3-2|TRBJ1-1|.
CASSQVDRNTEAFF
>TRBV28|TRBJ1-1|.
CASSFGRGLAEAFF
>TRBV10-2|TRBJ2-3|.
CASSEYHAGGDTDTQYF